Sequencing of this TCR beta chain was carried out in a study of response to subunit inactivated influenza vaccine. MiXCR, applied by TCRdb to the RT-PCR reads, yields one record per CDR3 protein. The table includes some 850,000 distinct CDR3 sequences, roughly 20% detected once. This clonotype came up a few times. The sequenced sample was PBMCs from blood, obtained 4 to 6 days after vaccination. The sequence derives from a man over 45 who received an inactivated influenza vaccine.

The CDR3 DNA is TGCGCCAGCAGCTCGGGCGGGGTGTACGAGCAGTACTTC. It encodes CASSSGGVYEQYF. This sequence joins TRBV5-1 and TRBJ2-7, with D possibly TRBD2 on 6 matching bases. The CDR3 length is 13 residues. Germline CDR1 SGHRS, CDR2 YFSETQ. Trimming pared 3 bases from V and 4 bases from J, leaving 11 bases between.